This T cell receptor (beta chain) was found in a study of T cells in localized non-small cell lung cancer. Overall study results and limits: Detection in adjacent lung was observed for a median approximately 52 of the top 100 tumor clones. Overall survival was longer when the density of T cells in the blood was higher.

In the case of this clone: Its cognate antigen is unknown.

Produced via immunoSEQ multiplex PCR; TCRdb's table is partial and in-frame only. Found here are nearly 15,000 clones, around 85% of them singletons; the top ten hold around 23%. Sequencing used peripheral blood, obtained before any cancer treatment. This TCR derives from a female donor older than 55 with stage I squamous cell lung carcinoma.

The CDR3 is CASSSHLGNEQFF. The CDR3 DNA reads TGTGCCAGTAGTTCCCACCTAGGGAATGAGCAGTTCTTC. This chain joins TRBV19 and TRBJ2-1; D gene unclear. The CDR3 contains 13 residues. V gave up 5 bases and J gave up 7 bases, with 12 bases separating them. Germline lookup yields CDR1 LNHDA and CDR2 SQIVND (reference sequence).